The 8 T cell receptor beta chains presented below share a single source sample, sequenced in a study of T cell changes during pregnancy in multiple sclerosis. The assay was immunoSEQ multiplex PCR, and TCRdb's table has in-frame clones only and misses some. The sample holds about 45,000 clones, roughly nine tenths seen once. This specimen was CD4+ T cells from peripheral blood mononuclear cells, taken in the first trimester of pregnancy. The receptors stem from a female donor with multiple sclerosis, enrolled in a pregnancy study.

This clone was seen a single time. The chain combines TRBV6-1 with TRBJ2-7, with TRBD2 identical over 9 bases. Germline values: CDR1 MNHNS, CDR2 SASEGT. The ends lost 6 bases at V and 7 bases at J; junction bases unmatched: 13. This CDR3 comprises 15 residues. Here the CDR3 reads CASRPGTSSFGEQYF. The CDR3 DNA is TGTGCCAGCAGACCCGGGACTAGCTCCTTTGGGGAGCAGTACTTC.

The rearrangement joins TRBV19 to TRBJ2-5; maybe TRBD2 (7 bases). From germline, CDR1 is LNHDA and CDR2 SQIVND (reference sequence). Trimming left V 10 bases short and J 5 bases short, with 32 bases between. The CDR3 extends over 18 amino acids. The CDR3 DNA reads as TGTGCCACCCCCCGGAGAGGGGGGGGTGGGCCAAGAGGGGAGACCCAGTACTTC. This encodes CATPRRGGGGPRGETQYF.

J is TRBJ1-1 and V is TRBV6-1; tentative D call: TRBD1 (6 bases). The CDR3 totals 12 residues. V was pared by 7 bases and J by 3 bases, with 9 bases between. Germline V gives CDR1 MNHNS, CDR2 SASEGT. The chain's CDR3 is CASKQGYTEAFF. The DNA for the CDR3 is TGTGCCAGCAAGCAGGGGTACACTGAAGCTTTCTTT.

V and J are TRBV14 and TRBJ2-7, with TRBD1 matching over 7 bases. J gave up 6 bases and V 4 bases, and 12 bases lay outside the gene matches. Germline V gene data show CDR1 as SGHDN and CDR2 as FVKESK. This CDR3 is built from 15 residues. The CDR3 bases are TGTGCCAGCAGCCCCCGCGACGCCAACAGGGGCGAGCAGTACTTC. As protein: CASSPRDANRGEQYF. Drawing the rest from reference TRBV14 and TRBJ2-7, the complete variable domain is EAGVTQFPSHSVIEKGQTVTLRCDPISGHDNLYWYRRVMGKEIKFLLHFVKESKQDESGMPNNRFLAERTGGTYSTLKVQPAELEDSGVYFCASSPRDANRGEQYFGPGTRLTVT.

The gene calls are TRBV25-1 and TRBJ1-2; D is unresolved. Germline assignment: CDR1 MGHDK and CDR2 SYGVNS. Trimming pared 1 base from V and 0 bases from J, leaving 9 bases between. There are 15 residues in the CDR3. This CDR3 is CASSELNKPNYGYTF. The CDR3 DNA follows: TGTGCCAGCAGTGAATTGAACAAACCTAACTATGGCTACACCTTC.

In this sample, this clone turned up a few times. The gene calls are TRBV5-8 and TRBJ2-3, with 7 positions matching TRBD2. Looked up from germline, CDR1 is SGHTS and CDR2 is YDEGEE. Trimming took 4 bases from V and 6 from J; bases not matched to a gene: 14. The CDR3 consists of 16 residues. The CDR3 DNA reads TGTGCCAGCAGCCGGAGGGCTAGCGGACTGAGGGATACGCAGTATTTT. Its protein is CASSRRASGLRDTQYF.

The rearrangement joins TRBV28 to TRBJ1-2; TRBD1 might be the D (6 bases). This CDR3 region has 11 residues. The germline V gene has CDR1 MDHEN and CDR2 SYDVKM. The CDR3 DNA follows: TGTGCAGGGGGTATGGGTGATGGCTACACCTTC. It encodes CAGGMGDGYTF.

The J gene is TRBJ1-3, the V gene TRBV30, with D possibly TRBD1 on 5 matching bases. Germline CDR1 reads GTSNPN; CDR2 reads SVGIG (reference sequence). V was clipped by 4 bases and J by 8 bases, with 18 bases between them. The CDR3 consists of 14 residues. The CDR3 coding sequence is TGTGCCTGGACGGAGGGGCGGTCAAGATACACCATATATTTT. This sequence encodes CAWTEGRSRYTIYF.